These T cell receptor beta chains were read from a single sample in a study of T cells in Graves' hyperthyroidism and ophthalmopathy. Using its own MiXCR run on the multiplex PCR reads, TCRdb lists one record per CDR3 protein. The sample yields approximately 210,000 distinct CDR3 sequences, about 15% seen once. Material: blood. These receptors originate from a man between 50 and 59 years old with Graves' hyperthyroidism. CDR3s include the opening cysteine and the closing phenylalanine or tryptophan. D genes are given only for firm matches. Some rows mark clone size as missing; the rest say once, few, many or name a class of expanded clone.

d_gene	v_gene	abundance	j_gene	CDR3nt	CDR3aa
TRBD1	TRBV6-5	many	TRBJ2-1	TGTGCCAGCAGTTACTTGACAGCCGGGACAGAAACCTACAATGAGCAGTTCTTC	CASSYLTAGTETYNEQFF
TRBD1	TRBV2	many	TRBJ2-7	TGTGCCAGCAGCGGGGACAGGGGATCCTACGAGCAGTACTTC	CASSGDRGSYEQYF
TRBD2	TRBV5-1	many	TRBJ2-7	TGCGCCAGCAGCCCGAGGACTAGCGGGAGCTACGAGCAGTACTTC	CASSPRTSGSYEQYF
-	TRBV28	many	TRBJ1-5	TGTGCCAGCAGTTTCGCCCATTACAATCAGCCCCAGCATTTT	CASSFAHYNQPQHF
TRBD2	TRBV30	-	TRBJ2-7	TGTGCCTGGAGTGTATGGACTAGCGGGAGTGTATACGAGCAGTACTTC	CAWSVWTSGSVYEQYF
-	TRBV7-8	many	TRBJ1-1	TGTGCCAGCAGCGTCCAGGCGGGTAACTTGGGCACTGAAGCTTTCTTT	CASSVQAGNLGTEAFF
-	TRBV6-2/TRBV6-3	-	TRBJ2-3	TGTGCCAGCAGTTACTCGGGGCCACTCTCGGGCACAGATACGCAGTATTTT	CASSYSGPLSGTDTQYF
-	TRBV30	-	TRBJ1-1	TGTGCCTGGAGTATGGACAGAGGGCACACTGAAGCTTTCTTT	CAWSMDRGHTEAFF
TRBD1	TRBV11-2	medium-sized	TRBJ2-3	TGTGCCAGCAGAGAGCCCGGGACAGGACGAGATACGCAGTATTTT	CASREPGTGRDTQYF
-	TRBV20-1	few	TRBJ2-1	TGCAGTGCTAGTTGGGGGAGCAATGAGCAGTTCTTC	CSASWGSNEQFF
TRBD1	TRBV20-1	-	TRBJ2-1	TGCAGTGCTAGAGAAGCCGGGACAGGGACCAATGAGCAGTTCTTC	CSAREAGTGTNEQFF
TRBD1	TRBV7-8	many	TRBJ2-7	TGTGCCAGCAGCTTCCTCCGGGACAGGGGAAACGAGCAGTACTTC	CASSFLRDRGNEQYF
TRBD2	TRBV11-2	many	TRBJ2-1	TGTGCCAGCAGTCCGGGACTAGCGGCGGTGGATGAGCAGTTCTTC	CASSPGLAAVDEQFF
-	TRBV4-1	-	TRBJ2-3	TGCGCCAGCAGCCTGTGGGGGGAGAGCACAGATACGCAGTATTTT	CASSLWGESTDTQYF
-	TRBV6-6	-	TRBJ2-7	TGTGCCAGCAGTTACTCCGACAGTTTAGCCTACGAGCAGTACTTC	CASSYSDSLAYEQYF
-	TRBV7-6	-	TRBJ2-6	TGTGCCAGCTCCTCATGGGAGGCTGGGGCCAACGTCCTGACTTTC	CASSSWEAGANVLTF
-	TRBV30	many	TRBJ1-1	TGTGCCTGGACTCAGACGAACACTGAAGCTTTCTTT	CAWTQTNTEAFF
-	TRBV30	many	TRBJ2-3	TGTGCCTGGAGTCAAGTGGAAGGCACAGATACGCAGTATTTT	CAWSQVEGTDTQYF
TRBD1	TRBV28	few	TRBJ1-5	TGTGCCAGCATCTCCGGGACAGGGTTTTATCAGCCCCAGCATTTT	CASISGTGFYQPQHF
-	TRBV2	many	TRBJ1-2	TGTGCCAGCAGTGAAAGACTGGGCTGGGGCTATGGCTACACCTTC	CASSERLGWGYGYTF
-	TRBV2	-	TRBJ2-4	TGTGCCGGCAGTGTGCAGGGGGGAAACATTCAGTACTTC	CAGSVQGGNIQYF
TRBD1	TRBV27	-	TRBJ1-4	TGTGCCAGCAGTTGGCAGGGGGCAACTAATGAAAAACTGTTTTTT	CASSWQGATNEKLFF
-	TRBV6-1	many	TRBJ2-5	TGTGCCAGCAGTAGGACTACTCAAGAGACCCAGTACTTC	CASSRTTQETQYF
-	TRBV20-1	many	TRBJ2-4	TGCAGTGCTAGACCCGGGGGGCTGGAAAACATTCAGTACTTC	CSARPGGLENIQYF
-	TRBV6-9	many	TRBJ2-2	TGTGCCAGCAGTGGTGAGGGATTCGACACCGGGGAGCTGTTTTTT	CASSGEGFDTGELFF
-	TRBV28	-	TRBJ2-7	TGTGCCAGCAGTTTATACCCTAACGAGCAGTACTTC	CASSLYPNEQYF
-	TRBV29-1	many	TRBJ2-5	TGCAGCGGAAGCGACGGGGAGACCCAGTACTTC	CSGSDGETQYF
-	TRBV14	many	TRBJ1-2	TGTGCCAGCAGCCAATACAGCTCCTATGGCTACACCTTC	CASSQYSSYGYTF
-	TRBV24-1	many	TRBJ2-1	TGTGCCACCAGTGATCTTGGGACTGGGCGCGAGAATGAGCAGTTCTTC	CATSDLGTGRENEQFF
-	TRBV11-2	many	TRBJ2-2	TGTGCCAGCAGCTTAGCGGGGCCCCACACCGGGGAGCTGTTTTTT	CASSLAGPHTGELFF
-	TRBV7-2	-	TRBJ2-5	TGTGCCAGCAGCTTCGGAACTACGGAGACCCAGTACTTC	CASSFGTTETQYF
-	TRBV9	few	TRBJ2-2	TGTGCCAGCAGCGCCACCGGGGAGCTGTTTTTT	CASSATGELFF
-	TRBV5-1	many	TRBJ2-7	TGCGCCAGCAGCTTATCAGGAGCTCTCACCTACGAGCAGTACTTC	CASSLSGALTYEQYF
TRBD2	TRBV12-3/TRBV12-4	many	TRBJ2-7	TGTGCCAGCAAAACCCTTAGCGGGACCGAGCAGTACTTC	CASKTLSGTEQYF
-	TRBV20-1	few	TRBJ2-1	TGCAGTGCGACCGGGGCCGGAACCTTCTACAATGAGCAGTTCTTC	CSATGAGTFYNEQFF
-	TRBV13	-	TRBJ2-2	TGTGCCAGCAGCTCGCGGACCTCCTCTGGACAGTCAAGCCCTCTGAACACCGGGGAGCTGTTTTTT	CASSSRTSSGQSSPLNTGELFF
TRBD2	TRBV20-1	many	TRBJ2-5	TGCAGTGCTAGAGAACTAGCGGGAGCCCGGGAGACCCAGTACTTC	CSARELAGARETQYF
TRBD1	TRBV5-5	many	TRBJ2-2	TGTGCCAGCAGCCCGGGACAGGGAGTACGCGGGAGCACCGGGGAGCTGTTTTTT	CASSPGQGVRGSTGELFF
TRBD1	TRBV7-9	many	TRBJ1-4	TGTGCCAGCAGTGGACAGGGAGATGAAAAACTGTTTTTT	CASSGQGDEKLFF
-	TRBV5-1	few	TRBJ2-1	TGCGCCAGCAGCAAAAACAATGAGCAGTTCTTC	CASSKNNEQFF
-	TRBV9	few	TRBJ2-2	TGTGCCAGCACCGGACTCGTCCCCGGGGAGCTGTTTTTT	CASTGLVPGELFF
-	TRBV20-1	many	TRBJ2-7	TGCAGTGCTAGAGTGGACCTCTACGAGCAGTACTTC	CSARVDLYEQYF
TRBD2	TRBV2	-	TRBJ2-1	TGTGCCAGCAGGGGGGGAGGGACCTCCTACAATGAGCAGTTCTTC	CASRGGGTSYNEQFF
TRBD2	TRBV7-9	few	TRBJ2-1	TGTGCCAGCAGCTTGCGGACTTCTCCCGGGAGGGGAGGCGACAATGAGCGGTTCTTC	CASSLRTSPGRGGDNERFF
TRBD1	TRBV3-1	many	TRBJ1-1	TGTGCCAGCACCATACAGGGGGCCACTGAAGCTTTCTTT	CASTIQGATEAFF